Listed here are 7 T cell receptor beta chains from one sample, sequenced in a study of blood T cell repertoires in COVID-19. TCRdb keeps only in-frame clones here, not all; method: immunoSEQ multiplex PCR. The data hold some 30,000 clones, with approximately 91% observed a single time. The sequencing input was peripheral blood. Receptors originate from a man in his 70s with active COVID-19.

The genes are TRBV5-1 and TRBJ1-4, with D hard to call. Germline values: CDR1 SGHRS, CDR2 YFSETQ. The CDR3 contains 13 residues. V gave up 5 bases and J gave up 5 bases, with 10 bases separating them. CDR3 nucleotide sequence: TGCGCCAGCAGAAGAGACGGGAATGAAAAACTGTTTTTT. Translating it yields CASRRDGNEKLFF.

This clone occurred once. One end of the junction does not line up with germline, which may come from a read error. The chain carries TRBV7-7 and TRBJ2-1, with TRBD2 matching over 10 bases. The CDR3 is 15 residues long. From germline, CDR1 is SSHAT and CDR2 FNYEAQ (reference sequence). The CDR3 loop reads CASSLVASGSNEQFF. CDR3 sequence (DNA): TGTGCTAGCAGCTTAGTGGCTAGCGGGAGTAATGAGCAGTTCTTC.

The CDR3 coding sequence is TGCAGCGTTGAAGGGACAGCTCAGCAGTTCTTC. Protein product: CSVEGTAQQFF. The V and J genes are TRBV29-1 and TRBJ2-1, with a weak D call TRBD1 (6 bases). The CDR3 sequence is 11 residues long. The germline gives CDR1 SQVTM, CDR2 ANQGSEA. The V end lost 1 base, the J end lost 11 bases, and 9 bases lay between the germline ends.

The gene calls are TRBV25-1 and TRBJ1-1; TRBD1 is a possible D gene (5 bases). Germline assignment: CDR1 MGHDK and CDR2 SYGVNS. This CDR3 has 15 residues. The V and J ends lost 4 bases and 4 bases respectively, with 16 bases between them. The CDR3 region is CASSGTREAITEAFF. The DNA of the CDR3 is TGTGCCAGCAGTGGAACCAGGGAGGCGATCACTGAAGCTTTCTTT.

The rearrangement links TRBV27 to TRBJ2-6, with 7 bases that match TRBD1. There are 16 residues in the CDR3. In germline, CDR1 is MNHEY, CDR2 SMNVEV (reference sequence). The V gene end was trimmed by 4 bases and the J gene end by 4 bases; junction bases not matched to a gene: 7. The CDR3 DNA reads as TGTGCCAGCAGTTCCCCACAGGGGCTCGGGGCCAACGTCCTGACTTTC. Protein sequence: CASSSPQGLGANVLTF.

The chain is built from TRBV9 and TRBJ1-2; D is undetermined. The CDR3 runs 13 residues. From germline, CDR1 is SGDLS and CDR2 YYNGEE. V lost 4 bases and J 3 bases, leaving 10 bases between the germline ends. CDR3 nucleotides: TGTGCCAGCAGCCCCGACAACCACTATGGCTACACCTTC. Translating it yields CASSPDNHYGYTF.

V gene TRBV19 combines with J gene TRBJ1-2; D not certain. Germline loops: CDR1 LNHDA, CDR2 SQIVND (reference sequence). Trimming left V 5 bases short and J 8 bases short, with 21 bases between. The CDR3 spans 15 residues. CDR3 DNA: TGTGCCAGTAGTCCTCGGTCCTCTACTCTTTACGGCTACACCTTC. This codes for CASSPRSSTLYGYTF.